This T cell receptor beta chain came from a study of blood T cell repertoires in COVID-19. Across the whole study: The cDNA or gDNA used as material had been derived from T cells, B-cell-depleted T cells, or PBMCs.

Germline values: CDR1 SGHVS, CDR2 FQNEAQ. V lost 2 bases to trimming and J lost 1 base; unmatched junction nucleotides: 11. The CDR3 covers 18 residues. Assignment of participants to cohorts was predicated upon participant-reported clinical history. A COVID-19 case was met by exposed participants within 2 weeks before study entry. Repertoires were generated with immunoSEQ multiplex PCR, while TCRdb's copy carries only in-frame clones and drops some. This table holds roughly 400,000 clones, roughly 88% found once. The receptor was isolated from a woman between 18 and 29 years old who had been exposed to COVID-19. This rearrangement joins TRBV7-8 to TRBJ2-4; TRBD1 matches 7 bases. Sequenced material: PBMCs or T cells enriched from blood (not recorded which). CDR3 loop: CASSLPLKPQGAKNIQYF. CDR3 nucleotide sequence: TGTGCCAGCAGCTTACCCCTGAAACCACAGGGGGCCAAAAACATTCAGTACTTC.